These 15 T cell receptor beta chains were all obtained from the same sample, sequenced in a study of response to subunit inactivated influenza vaccine. Using its own MiXCR run on the RT-PCR reads, TCRdb lists one record per CDR3 protein. The sample holds roughly 170,000 distinct CDR3 sequences, about 9.3% seen once. The specimen comprised non-naive T cells sorted from PBMCs, sampled on the day of vaccination. The receptors originated from a man aged 45-65 years who received an inactivated influenza vaccine.

V and J are TRBV6-6 and TRBJ2-5; D perhaps matches TRBD2 (6 bases). This CDR3 has 12 residues. Germline V gene data show CDR1 as MNHNY and CDR2 as SVGAGI (reference sequence). With 7 bases removed from V and 4 bases from J, the gap between germline ends came to 10 bases. The CDR3 sequence: CASKEGPETQYF. CDR3 DNA: TGTGCCAGCAAGGAGGGTCCAGAGACCCAGTACTTC.

The chain links TRBV6-1 to TRBJ1-2; the D gene is possibly TRBD1 (6 bases). The germline V gene has CDR1 MNHNS and CDR2 SASEGT. The CDR3 is 14 amino acids. Trimming pared 6 bases from V and 3 bases from J, leaving 14 bases between. The CDR3 DNA reads TGTGCCAGCAGAGAGTGGGGACACTACTATGGCTACACCTTC. It translates to CASREWGHYYGYTF.

The chain employs TRBV28 and TRBJ2-6; 8 nucleotides agree with TRBD1. Germline CDR1 MDHEN, CDR2 SYDVKM. V lost 10 bases to trimming and J lost 1 base; unmatched junction nucleotides: 12. The CDR3 runs 17 residues. CDR3 nucleotide sequence: TGTGCCACCGGCGGCAGGGGGCTTTATTCTGGGGCCAACGTCCTGACTTTC. The encoded protein is CATGGRGLYSGANVLTF.

This clonotype was counted between two and nine times. This rearrangement joins TRBV6-2 or TRBV6-3 to TRBJ2-4; D gene ambiguous. In germline, CDR1 is MNHEY, CDR2 SVGEGT. V was cut by 0 bases and J by 9 bases, with 12 bases left in between. This CDR3 spans 14 amino acids. CDR3 sequence: CASSYSGGFGIQYF. CDR3 DNA: TGTGCCAGCAGTTACTCAGGTGGATTCGGCATTCAGTACTTC.

This clonotype was counted ten times or more. The rearrangement uses TRBV5-5 and TRBJ2-7, with 9 bases that match TRBD1. V shed 4 bases, J shed 5 bases, and the junction held 7 bases outside the gene matches. CDR1 and CDR2 (germline): SGHKS, YYEKEE (reference sequence). The CDR3 loop spans 14 amino acids. For the CDR3, the DNA is TGTGCCAGCAGCGTGGGACAGGGTAAGGACGAGCAGTACTTC. Encoded protein: CASSVGQGKDEQYF.

This clonotype was observed many times. V is TRBV27 and J is TRBJ1-1; 10 nucleotides agree with TRBD1. Germline trimming cut 5 bases from V and 0 bases from J; bases unmatched to any gene: 3. This CDR3 has 15 residues. The germline gives CDR1 MNHEY, CDR2 SMNVEV (reference sequence). CDR3 DNA: TGTGCCAGCAGTACTGACAGGGGGCTGAACACTGAAGCTTTCTTT. Translation gives CASSTDRGLNTEAFF.

This clonotype has just a few counts. The chain employs TRBV7-2 and TRBJ2-7; 7 positions agree with TRBD1. With 5 bases clipped from V and 7 bases from J, the junction kept 8 bases outside the gene matches. Germline values: CDR1 SGHTA, CDR2 FQGNSA. The CDR3 spans 13 residues. CDR3 in amino acids: CASSLRQGREQYF. CDR3 bases: TGTGCCAGCAGCCTCAGACAGGGTCGGGAGCAGTACTTC.

Concerning this clonotype itself: A much larger clone lies one base from this, so it may be a read error. The rearrangement joins TRBV29-1 to TRBJ2-3, with D possibly TRBD1 on 5 matching bases. V lost 3 bases to trimming and J lost 3 bases, with 13 bases between them. Germline V gene lookup returns CDR1 SQVTM and CDR2 ANQGSEA. CDR3 length: 14 residues. This CDR3 reads CSVDGRVPTDTQYF. In DNA form, the CDR3 reads TGCAGCGTTGACGGCAGGGTGCCGACAGATACGCAGTATTTT.

This clonotype showed up just a few times. CDR3 in amino acids: CASSLDGGLNTEAFF. The CDR3 DNA is TGTGCCAGCAGCTTAGATGGGGGTCTGAACACTGAAGCTTTCTTT. J is TRBJ1-1 and V is TRBV11-1; D might be TRBD1 (5 bases). Germline loops: CDR1 SGHAT, CDR2 FQDESV (reference sequence). V was cut by 1 base and J by 0 bases, with 9 bases left in between. The CDR3 totals 15 residues.

The chain is built from TRBV3-1 and TRBJ2-3; perhaps TRBD2 as D (6 bases). Germline V CDR1 and CDR2: LGHDT, YNNKEL (reference sequence). With 5 bases removed from V and 1 base from J, the gap between germline ends came to 10 bases. CDR3 length: 14 residues. The CDR3 DNA follows: TGTGCCAGCAGCAAGCTAGCGCGCACAGATACGCAGTATTTT. Its protein product is CASSKLARTDTQYF.

The chain links TRBV2 to TRBJ2-7; possibly TRBD1 for D (6 bases). The germline CDR1 and CDR2 sequences are SNHLY and FYNNEI. CDR3 size: 15 residues. Trimming removed 8 bases from V and 2 bases from J, with 19 bases in between. CDR3 amino acids: CASAHRDIRPYEQYF. In DNA, the CDR3 is TGTGCCAGCGCTCACCGGGACATCCGGCCCTACGAGCAGTACTTC.

This clonotype was recorded many times. The chain is built from TRBV6-2 or TRBV6-3 and TRBJ1-1; D is perhaps TRBD1 (6 bases). Per the germline V gene, CDR1 is MNHEY and CDR2 is SVGEGT. V was cut by 5 bases and J by 10 bases, with 17 bases left in between. The CDR3 has 13 amino acids. The DNA of the CDR3 is TGTGCCAGCAGTCCCACTCGGACAGCAGGAGCTTTCTTT. Amino acid sequence: CASSPTRTAGAFF.

Only a few counts were recorded for this clonotype. CDR3 in DNA: TGCGCCAGCAGTTCCGATTACCGGGACGAGGCCTACGAGCAGTACTTC. Amino acid sequence: CASSSDYRDEAYEQYF. The rearrangement joins TRBV4-3 to TRBJ2-7; D possibly uses TRBD1 or TRBD2 (5 bases each). Trimming took 6 bases from V and 2 from J, leaving 20 bases between them. The CDR3 totals 16 residues. CDR1 is LGHNA and CDR2 is YSLEER in the germline V gene.

This chain joins TRBV6-1 and TRBJ2-7, with D possibly TRBD1 on 5 matching bases. Trimming cost V 8 bases and J 2 bases, with 19 bases left between them. This CDR3 region has 15 residues. CDR1 and CDR2 from the germline V gene are MNHNS and SASEGT. The CDR3 sequence: CASAPRQTDAYEQYF. The CDR3 coding sequence is TGTGCCAGCGCTCCTCGTCAGACAGATGCCTACGAGCAGTACTTC.

This chain links TRBV5-1 with TRBJ2-2; D unresolved. The CDR3 sequence is 15 residues long. Germline lookup yields CDR1 SGHRS and CDR2 YFSETQ. V lost 4 bases to trimming and J lost 0 bases, with 10 bases between them. DNA for the CDR3: TGCGCCAGCAGCGAAGACTTTACGAACACCGGGGAGCTGTTTTTT. It codes for CASSEDFTNTGELFF.